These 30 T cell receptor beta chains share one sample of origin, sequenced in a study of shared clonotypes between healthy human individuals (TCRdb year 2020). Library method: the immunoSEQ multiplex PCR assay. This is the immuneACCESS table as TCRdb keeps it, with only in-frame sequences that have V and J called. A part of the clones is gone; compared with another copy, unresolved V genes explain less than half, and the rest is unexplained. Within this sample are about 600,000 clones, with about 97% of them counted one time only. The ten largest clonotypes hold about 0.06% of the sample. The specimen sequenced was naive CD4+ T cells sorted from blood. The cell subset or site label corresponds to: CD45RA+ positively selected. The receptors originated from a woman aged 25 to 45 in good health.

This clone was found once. CDR3 residues: CASSVRGGPGETQYF. The CDR3 region has the DNA TGTGCCAGTAGTGTCCGCGGAGGGCCCGGAGAGACCCAGTACTTC. The V call is TRBV19, the J call TRBJ2-5; tentative D call: TRBD2 (6 bases). Germline-derived CDR1 and CDR2 are LNHDA and SQIVND (reference sequence). With 5 bases removed from V and 4 bases from J, the gap between germline ends came to 17 bases. There are 15 residues in the CDR3. Together with reference TRBV19 and TRBJ2-5, the CDR3 gives the full variable domain: DGGITQSPKYLFRKEGQNVTLSCEQNLNHDAMYWYRQDPGQGLRLIYYSQIVNDFQKGDIAEGYSVSREKKESFPLTVTSAQKNPTAFYLCASSVRGGPGETQYFGPGTRLLVL.

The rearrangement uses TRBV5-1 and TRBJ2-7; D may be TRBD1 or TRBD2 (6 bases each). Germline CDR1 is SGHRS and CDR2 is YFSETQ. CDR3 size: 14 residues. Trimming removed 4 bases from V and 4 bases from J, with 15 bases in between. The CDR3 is CASSPKGGNYEQYF. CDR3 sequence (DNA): TGCGCCAGCAGCCCCAAGGGGGGTAATTACGAGCAGTACTTC.

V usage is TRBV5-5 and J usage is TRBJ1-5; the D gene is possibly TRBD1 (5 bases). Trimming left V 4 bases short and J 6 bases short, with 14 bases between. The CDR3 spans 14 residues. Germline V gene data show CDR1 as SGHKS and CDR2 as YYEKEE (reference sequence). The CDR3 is CASSLQAGSQPQHF. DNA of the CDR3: TGTGCCAGCAGCCTACAAGCAGGGAGTCAGCCCCAGCATTTT. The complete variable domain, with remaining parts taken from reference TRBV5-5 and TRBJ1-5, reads DAGVTQSPTHLIKTRGQQVTLRCSPISGHKSVSWYQQVLGQGPQFIFQYYEKEERGRGNFPDRFSARQFPNYSSELNVNALLLGDSALYLCASSLQAGSQPQHFGDGTRLSIL.

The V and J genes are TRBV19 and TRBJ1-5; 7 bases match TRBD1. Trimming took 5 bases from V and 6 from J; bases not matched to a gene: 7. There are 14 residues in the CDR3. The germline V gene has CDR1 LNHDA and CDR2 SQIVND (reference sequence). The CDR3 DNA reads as TGTGCCAGTAGTTCTACAGGGGATAGTCAGCCCCAGCATTTT. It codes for CASSSTGDSQPQHF. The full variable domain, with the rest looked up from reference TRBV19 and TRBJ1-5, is DGGITQSPKYLFRKEGQNVTLSCEQNLNHDAMYWYRQDPGQGLRLIYYSQIVNDFQKGDIAEGYSVSREKKESFPLTVTSAQKNPTAFYLCASSSTGDSQPQHFGDGTRLSIL.

The CDR3 sequence: CASSPKLTGRGQFF. CDR3 bases: TGCGCCAGCAGTCCTAAACTGACGGGGAGGGGGCAGTTCTTC. The V gene is TRBV10-1, the J gene TRBJ2-1, with TRBD2 matching over 7 bases. The CDR3 is 14 amino acids. Per the germline V gene, CDR1 is WNHNN and CDR2 is SYGVQD (reference sequence). Losses at the gene ends were 5 bases for V and 12 bases for J; bases not matched to a gene: 13.

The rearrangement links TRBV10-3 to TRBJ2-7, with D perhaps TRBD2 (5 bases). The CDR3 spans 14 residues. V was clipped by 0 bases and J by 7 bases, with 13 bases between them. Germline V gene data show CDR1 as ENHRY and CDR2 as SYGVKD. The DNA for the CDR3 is TGTGCCATCAGTGAGTCTAGCGACCAACGGGAGCAGTACTTC. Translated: CAISESSDQREQYF.

As DNA, the CDR3 is TGTGCCAGTAGTAATCGAGGCCAGGACTATCAGCCCCAGCATTTT. This translates into CASSNRGQDYQPQHF. The chain links TRBV19 to TRBJ1-5; D unresolved. The V and J ends lost 4 bases and 5 bases respectively, with 15 bases between them. This CDR3 contains 15 residues. Looked up from germline, CDR1 is LNHDA and CDR2 is SQIVND (reference sequence). Complete variable domain (other parts from reference TRBV19 and TRBJ1-5): DGGITQSPKYLFRKEGQNVTLSCEQNLNHDAMYWYRQDPGQGLRLIYYSQIVNDFQKGDIAEGYSVSREKKESFPLTVTSAQKNPTAFYLCASSNRGQDYQPQHFGDGTRLSIL.

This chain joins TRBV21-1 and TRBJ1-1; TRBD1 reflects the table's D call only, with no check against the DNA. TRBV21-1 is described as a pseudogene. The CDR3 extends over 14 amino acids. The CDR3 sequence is CASSPQGVDTEAFF. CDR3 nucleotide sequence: TGTGCCAGCAGCCCGCAGGGGGTAGACACTGAAGCTTTCTTT.

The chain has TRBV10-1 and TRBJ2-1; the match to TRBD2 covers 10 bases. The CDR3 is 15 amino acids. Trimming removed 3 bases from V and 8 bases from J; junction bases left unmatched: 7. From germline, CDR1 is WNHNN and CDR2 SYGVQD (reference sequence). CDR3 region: CASSDASGSADEQFF. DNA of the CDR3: TGCGCCAGCAGTGATGCTAGCGGGAGTGCAGATGAGCAGTTCTTC.

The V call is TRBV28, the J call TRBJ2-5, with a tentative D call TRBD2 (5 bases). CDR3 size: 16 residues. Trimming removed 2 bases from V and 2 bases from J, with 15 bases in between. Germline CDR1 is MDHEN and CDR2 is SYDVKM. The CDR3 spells CASSLDPAGVQETQYF. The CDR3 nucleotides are TGTGCCAGCAGTTTAGATCCCGCCGGGGTTCAAGAGACCCAGTACTTC.

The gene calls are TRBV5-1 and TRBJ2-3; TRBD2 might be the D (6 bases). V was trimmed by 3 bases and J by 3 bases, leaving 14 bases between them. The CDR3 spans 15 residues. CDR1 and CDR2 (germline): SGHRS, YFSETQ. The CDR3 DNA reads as TGCGCCAGCAGCTCAGGTCCGGGACTGACAGATACGCAGTATTTT. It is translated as CASSSGPGLTDTQYF.

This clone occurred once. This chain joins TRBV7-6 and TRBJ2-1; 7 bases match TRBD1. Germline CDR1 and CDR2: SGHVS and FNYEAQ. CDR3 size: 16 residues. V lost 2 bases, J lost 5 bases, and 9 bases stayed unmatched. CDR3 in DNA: TGTGCCAGCAGCTTACTTCCCAGGGGGAAGGACAATGAGCAGTTCTTC. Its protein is CASSLLPRGKDNEQFF.

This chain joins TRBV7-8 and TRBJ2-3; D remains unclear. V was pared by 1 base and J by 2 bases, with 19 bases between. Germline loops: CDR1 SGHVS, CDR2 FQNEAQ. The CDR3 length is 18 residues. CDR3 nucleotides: TGTGCCAGCAGCTTAGGTAGGCTGACCGGGCCCTTCACAGATACGCAGTATTTT. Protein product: CASSLGRLTGPFTDTQYF.

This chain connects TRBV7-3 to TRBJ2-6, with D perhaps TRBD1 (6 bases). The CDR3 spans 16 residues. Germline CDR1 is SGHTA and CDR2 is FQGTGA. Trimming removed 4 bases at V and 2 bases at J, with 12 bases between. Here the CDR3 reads CASSSSTGTGANVLTF. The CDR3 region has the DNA TGTGCCAGCAGCTCGTCTACAGGGACTGGGGCCAACGTCCTGACTTTC.

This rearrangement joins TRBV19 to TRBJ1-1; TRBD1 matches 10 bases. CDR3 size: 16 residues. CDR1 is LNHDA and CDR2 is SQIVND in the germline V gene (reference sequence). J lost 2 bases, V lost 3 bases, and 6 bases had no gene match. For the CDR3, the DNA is TGTGCCAGTAGTATTAGGGACAGGGGATTTAACACTGAAGCTTTCTTT. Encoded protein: CASSIRDRGFNTEAFF.

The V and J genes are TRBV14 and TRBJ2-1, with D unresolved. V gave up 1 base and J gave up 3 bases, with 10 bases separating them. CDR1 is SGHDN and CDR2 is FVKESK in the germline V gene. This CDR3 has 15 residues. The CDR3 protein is CASSQGPAYYNEQFF. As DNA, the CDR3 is TGTGCCAGCAGCCAAGGGCCAGCCTACTACAATGAGCAGTTCTTC. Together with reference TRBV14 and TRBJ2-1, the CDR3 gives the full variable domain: EAGVTQFPSHSVIEKGQTVTLRCDPISGHDNLYWYRRVMGKEIKFLLHFVKESKQDESGMPNNRFLAERTGGTYSTLKVQPAELEDSGVYFCASSQGPAYYNEQFFGPGTRLTVL.

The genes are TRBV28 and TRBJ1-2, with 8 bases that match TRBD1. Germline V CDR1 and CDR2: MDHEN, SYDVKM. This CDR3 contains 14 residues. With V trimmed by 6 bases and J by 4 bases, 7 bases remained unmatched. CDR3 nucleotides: TGTGCCAGCAGCACCGGACAGGGAGTCTATGGCTACACCTTC. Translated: CASSTGQGVYGYTF.

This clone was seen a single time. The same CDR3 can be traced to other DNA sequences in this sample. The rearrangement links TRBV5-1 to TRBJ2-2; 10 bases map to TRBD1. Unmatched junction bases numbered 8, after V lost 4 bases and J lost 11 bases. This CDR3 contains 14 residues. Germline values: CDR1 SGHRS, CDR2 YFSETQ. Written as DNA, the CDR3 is TGCGCCAGCAGCCTGGACAGGGGGTCAGGCGAGCTGTTTTTT. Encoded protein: CASSLDRGSGELFF.

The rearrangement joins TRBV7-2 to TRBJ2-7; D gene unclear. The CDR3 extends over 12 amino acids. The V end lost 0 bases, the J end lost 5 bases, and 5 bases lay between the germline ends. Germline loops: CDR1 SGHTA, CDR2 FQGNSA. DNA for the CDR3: TGTGCCAGCAGCTTAGCGACGGACGAGCAGTACTTC. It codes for CASSLATDEQYF.

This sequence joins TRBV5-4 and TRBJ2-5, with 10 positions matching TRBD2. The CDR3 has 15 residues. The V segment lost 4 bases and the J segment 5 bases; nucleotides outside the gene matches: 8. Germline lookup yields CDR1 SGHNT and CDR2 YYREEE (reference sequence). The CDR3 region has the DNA TGTGCCAGCAGCGACCGACTAGCGGGTGAGGAGACCCAGTACTTC. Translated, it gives CASSDRLAGEETQYF.

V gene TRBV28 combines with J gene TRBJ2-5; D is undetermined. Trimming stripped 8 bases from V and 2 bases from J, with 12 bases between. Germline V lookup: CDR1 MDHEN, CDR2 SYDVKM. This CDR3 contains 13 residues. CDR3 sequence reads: CASQGPFQETQYF. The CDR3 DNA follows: TGTGCCAGCCAAGGTCCGTTTCAAGAGACCCAGTACTTC.

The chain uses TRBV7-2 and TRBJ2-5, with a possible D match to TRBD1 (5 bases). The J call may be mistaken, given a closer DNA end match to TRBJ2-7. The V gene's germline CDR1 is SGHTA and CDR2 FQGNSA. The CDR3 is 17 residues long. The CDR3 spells CASSLATGAGPSYEQYF. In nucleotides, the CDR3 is TGTGCCAGCAGCTTAGCGACTGGGGCAGGTCCTTCCTACGAGCAGTACTTC.

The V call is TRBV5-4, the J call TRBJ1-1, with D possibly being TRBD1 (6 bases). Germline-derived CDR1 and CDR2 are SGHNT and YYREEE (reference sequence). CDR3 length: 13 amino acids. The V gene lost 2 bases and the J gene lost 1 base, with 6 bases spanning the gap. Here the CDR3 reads CASSFRGNTEAFF. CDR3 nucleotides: TGTGCCAGCAGCTTCAGGGGGAACACTGAAGCTTTCTTT.

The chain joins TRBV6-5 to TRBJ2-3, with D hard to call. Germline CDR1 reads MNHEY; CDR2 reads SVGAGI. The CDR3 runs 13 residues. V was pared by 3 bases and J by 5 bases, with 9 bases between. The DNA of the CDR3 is TGTGCCAGCAGTTATGTTATTGGAGATACGCAGTATTTT. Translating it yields CASSYVIGDTQYF.

The CDR3 here is CASSLARAGAGYNEQFF. The CDR3, as DNA: TGTGCCAGCAGCTTAGCGAGAGCGGGAGCAGGGTACAATGAGCAGTTCTTC. The chain employs TRBV7-2 and TRBJ2-1, with TRBD2 matching 8 bases. Looked up from germline, CDR1 is SGHTA and CDR2 is FQGNSA. The V segment lost 0 bases and the J segment 4 bases; nucleotides outside the gene matches: 8. The CDR3 consists of 17 residues. Together with reference TRBV7-2 and TRBJ2-1, the CDR3 gives the full variable domain: GAGVSQSPSNKVTEKGKDVELRCDPISGHTALYWYRQSLGQGLEFLIYFQGNSAPDKSGLPSDRFSAERTGGSVSTLTIQRTQQEDSAVYLCASSLARAGAGYNEQFFGPGTRLTVL.

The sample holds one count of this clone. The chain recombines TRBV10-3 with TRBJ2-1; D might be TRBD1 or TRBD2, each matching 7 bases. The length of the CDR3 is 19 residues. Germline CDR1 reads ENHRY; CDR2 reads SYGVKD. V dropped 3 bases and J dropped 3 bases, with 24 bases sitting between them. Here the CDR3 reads CAISDFGGRANRGYNEQFF. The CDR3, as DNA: TGTGCCATCAGTGATTTCGGAGGGAGGGCCAACAGGGGCTACAATGAGCAGTTCTTC.

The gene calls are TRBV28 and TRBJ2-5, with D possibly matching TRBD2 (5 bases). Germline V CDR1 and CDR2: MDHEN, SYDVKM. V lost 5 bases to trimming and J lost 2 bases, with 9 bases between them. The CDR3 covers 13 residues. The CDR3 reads CASSVDYQETQYF. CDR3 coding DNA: TGTGCCAGCAGTGTAGACTATCAAGAGACCCAGTACTTC. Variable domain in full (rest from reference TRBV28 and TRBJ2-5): DVKVTQSSRYLVKRTGEKVFLECVQDMDHENMFWYRQDPGLGLRLIYFSYDVKMKEKGDIPEGYSVSREKKERFSLILESASTNQTSMYLCASSVDYQETQYFGPGTRLLVL.

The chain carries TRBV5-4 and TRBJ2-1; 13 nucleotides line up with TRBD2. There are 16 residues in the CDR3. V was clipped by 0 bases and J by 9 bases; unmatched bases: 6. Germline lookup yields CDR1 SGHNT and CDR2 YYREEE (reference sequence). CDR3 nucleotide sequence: TGTGCCAGCAGCTTGGGCGGGACTAGCGGGACGTTTGAGCAGTTCTTC. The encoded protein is CASSLGGTSGTFEQFF. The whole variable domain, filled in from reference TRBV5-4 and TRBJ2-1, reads ETGVTQSPTHLIKTRGQQVTLRCSSQSGHNTVSWYQQALGQGPQFIFQYYREEENGRGNFPPRFSGLQFPNYSSELNVNALELDDSALYLCASSLGGTSGTFEQFFGPGTRLTVL.

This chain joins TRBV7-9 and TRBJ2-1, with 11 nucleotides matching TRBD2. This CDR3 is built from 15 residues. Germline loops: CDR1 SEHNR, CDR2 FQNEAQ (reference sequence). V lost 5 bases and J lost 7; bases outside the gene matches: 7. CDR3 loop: CASSKTSGSRNEQFF. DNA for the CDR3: TGTGCCAGCAGCAAAACTAGCGGGAGTCGGAATGAGCAGTTCTTC.

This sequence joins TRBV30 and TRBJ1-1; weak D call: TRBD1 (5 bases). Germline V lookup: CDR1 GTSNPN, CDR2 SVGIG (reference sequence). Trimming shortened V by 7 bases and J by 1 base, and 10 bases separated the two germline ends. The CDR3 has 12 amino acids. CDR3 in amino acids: CASKRGNTEAFF. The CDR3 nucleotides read TGTGCCTCTAAAAGGGGGAACACTGAAGCTTTCTTT.